The subject of this entry is one T cell receptor beta chain. The junction departs from the called germline gene at one end, perhaps through a read error. This entry belongs to a study of T cell responses to AZD1222 COVID-19 vaccine. The assay was immunoSEQ multiplex PCR, and TCRdb's table has in-frame clones only and misses some. Seen here are fewer than 130,000 clones, around 94% observed once, and the top ten hold more than 2%. Germline V gene sequence: CDR1 SSHAT, CDR2 FNYEAQ (reference sequence). This CDR3 is built from 14 residues. The chain uses TRBV7-7 and TRBJ2-5; no firm D call. The source is an adult in good health. The sequences come from peripheral blood, collected on day 0 of AZD1222 vaccination. The CDR3 is CASSHSPGRETQYF. As DNA, the CDR3 is TGTGCTAGCAGCCATTCGCCGGGCCGGGAGACCCAGTACTTC. The whole variable domain, remainder taken from reference TRBV7-7 and TRBJ2-5, is GAGVSQSPRYKVTKRGQDVTLRCDPISSHATLYWYQQALGQGPEFLTYFNYEAQPDKSGLPSDRFSAERPEGSISTLTIQRTEQRDSAMYRCASSHSPGRETQYFGPGTRLLVL.